This T cell receptor beta chain was retrieved from a study of T-cell reconstitution after alpha-beta-depleted transplantation in children. The CDR3 contains 17 residues. Germline CDR1 and CDR2: MNHEY and SVGAGI. Trimming removed 0 bases from V and 0 bases from J, with 12 bases in between. During its preparation, the TCRbeta library received unique molecular identifiers. A single record per CDR3 protein comes from TCRdb applying MiXCR to the PCR reads. This table has 450,000 to 500,000 distinct CDR3 sequences, approximately 13% appearing once. The chain carries TRBV6-5 and TRBJ2-4; TRBD1 is a possible D gene (6 bases). This sequence originates from a human donor who donated a stem cell graft to a child with combined immunodeficiency. The sequenced sample was PBMCs from the stem cell graft donor, obtained from the stem cell graft. CDR3 sequence: CASSYSTRGIAKNIQYF. CDR3 nucleotides: TGTGCCAGCAGTTACTCGACCAGGGGCATAGCCAAAAACATTCAGTACTTC.